This T cell receptor beta chain comes out of a study of blood T cells in healthy people across ages. Collection of 9 to 10 milliliters of peripheral blood was performed for each donor. The authors ran a second PCR of 7 to 11 cycles using a sample-barcoded 5' primer and a J-beta primer mix. Each cDNA molecule was tagged by a template-switch adaptor with 12 random nucleotides. TCRdb redid the calling of the 5' RACE reads with MiXCR, one entry per CDR3 protein. The data contain some 1.7 million distinct CDR3 sequences, roughly 28% of them singletons. The CDR3 spans 12 residues. Germline V CDR1 and CDR2: SQVTM, ANQGSEA. Between the trimmed V and J ends, which lost 4 bases and 6 bases, there was a span of 12 bases.

The clonotype originates from a woman between 25 and 40 years old in good health. Sequencing was performed on blood. V is TRBV29-1 and J is TRBJ1-2; D unclear. The CDR3 protein is CSVASNQNGYTF. As DNA, the CDR3 is TGCAGCGTTGCATCCAATCAGAATGGCTACACCTTC.